This TCR beta chain stems from a study of early T cells in non-severe SARS-CoV-2 infection (dated by TCRdb to the early 2020s). Concerning the study at large: Bulk RNA from unsorted whole blood was used for TCR sequencing, so alpha and beta chains could not be paired. Study-wide findings and limitations: VDJdb matching was skewed toward anti-spike CD8 responses and likely underestimated virus-specific expansions, missing private and CD4 specificities.

Trimming takes 4 bases off V and 14 bases off J; junction bases not matched to a gene: 3. The germline V gene specifies SQVTM as CDR1 and ANQGSEA as CDR2. Including the terminal cysteine and phenylalanine, the CDR3 comprises 10 residues. Only the CDR3 part of the read is kept: 30 bases, read in frame from the first base. To note about this clonotype: Its binding antigen is unknown. No base-level quality is on record; no much larger clone is a single base apart.

This was a case-control study nested in a cohort of healthcare workers in London, UK, who had nasopharyngeal swab PCR tests and blood samples taken every week. Healthcare workers were recruited between 23 and 31 March 2020, during the week of the UK lockdown, and were followed weekly for up to about 15 weeks. Library construction relied on 5' RACE. Sequencing used a NextSeq 500. In the TCR library protocol, unique molecular identifiers were attached to individual cDNA molecules to correct for PCR bias and sequencing error. Both TCR alpha and beta chains were sequenced, and tight co-correlation was observed between alpha and beta sequence abundances in each sample. Processing in the source paper ran as follows. Decombinator V4 was used to annotate the V gene, J gene and CDR3 of the TCR sequences. TCRs were defined as expanded if a significant change between any two time points was detected under a Poisson model with p below 0.0001. TCR abundances were normalised to the total number of TCRs sequenced in each sample and reported as counts per million. TRAV1-2 paired with TRAJ12, TRAJ20 or TRAJ33 defined MAIT TCRs, while TRAV10 paired with TRAJ18 defined iNKT TCRs. A search of VDJdb, accessed on 1 November 2021, was run for TCRs annotated to CMV, EBV and SARS-CoV-2, with TCRs annotated for multiple antigens excluded. Clones were called with MiXCR by TCRdb after fastp trimmed the public reads at Q25, and only in-frame beta chains were retained. Rows with one shared CDR3 protein collapse into an entry with the most common genes and DNA. The V and J calls here are based on TCRdb, not the publication. The sample table holds approximately 40,000 distinct CDR3 sequences, of which under 7.5% were seen once. The ten most abundant clones make up around 20% of the sample.

The sequenced sample was whole blood, obtained at baseline. Recombination linked TRBV29-1 to TRBJ2-1; the central 9 bases match TRBD2. This TCR came from an adult who was a healthcare worker with PCR-confirmed SARS-CoV-2 infection or an uninfected control (not recorded which). The sequenced DNA is TGCAGCGTTGTTAGCGGGAGAGAGTTCTTC. Its translation is CSVVSGREFF.